The present T cell receptor (beta chain) was sequenced within a study of blood T cell repertoires in COVID-19. As for the study in general: Samples came from the United States, Italy and Spain, spanning acute and convalescent COVID-19. T cells, B-cell-depleted T cells, or PBMCs supplied cDNA or gDNA.

Under the authors' procedure: Estimates of nucleated cell counts were drawn from the amplification of reference gene primers. TCRdb keeps only in-frame clones here, not all; method: immunoSEQ multiplex PCR. The V and J calls and clone size come from that table; D and trimming were worked out from the DNA. Here the sample spans approximately 190,000 clones, 82% being singletons. The Seattle site enrolled patients during active infection and followed them longitudinally. The sample comprised peripheral blood. The receptor was derived from a woman between 55 and 75 years old with COVID-19, enrolled during active disease.

CDR3: CASSPSGKGQTQYF. The CDR3 DNA is TGTGCCAGCAGCCCTAGCGGGAAGGGCCAGACCCAGTACTTC. This chain uses TRBV9 with TRBJ2-5, with 9 positions matching TRBD2. Trimming cost V 4 bases and J 6 bases; bases outside gene matches: 7. The CDR3 covers 14 residues. The germline CDR1 and CDR2 sequences are SGDLS and YYNGEE.